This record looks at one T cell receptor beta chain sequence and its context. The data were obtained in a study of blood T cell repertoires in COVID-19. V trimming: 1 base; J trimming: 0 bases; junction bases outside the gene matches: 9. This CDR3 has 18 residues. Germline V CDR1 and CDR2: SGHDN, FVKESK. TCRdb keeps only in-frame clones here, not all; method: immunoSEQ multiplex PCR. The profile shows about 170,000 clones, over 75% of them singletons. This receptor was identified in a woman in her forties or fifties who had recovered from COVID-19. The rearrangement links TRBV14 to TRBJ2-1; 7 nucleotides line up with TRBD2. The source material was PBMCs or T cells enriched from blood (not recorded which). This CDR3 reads CASSQVIGRVNSYNEQFF. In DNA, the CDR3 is TGTGCCAGCAGCCAAGTAATTGGGAGGGTTAACTCCTACAATGAGCAGTTCTTC.